A single sample is the source of the 13 T cell receptor beta chains below, sequenced in a study of blood T cell repertoires in COVID-19. Profiling relied on immunoSEQ multiplex PCR, and the TCRdb table lists in-frame clones only, not all of them. This sample has 250,000 to 300,000 clones, with approximately 84% found just once. Sequenced material: PBMCs or T cells enriched from blood (not recorded which). Every receptor here comes from a man over 45 who had recovered from COVID-19.

The chain has TRBV18 and TRBJ2-1; 11 nucleotides match TRBD2. The CDR3 sequence is 16 residues long. J lost 7 bases, V lost 5 bases, and 10 bases had no gene match. Germline-derived CDR1 and CDR2 are KGHSH and LQKENI. The CDR3 region has the DNA TGTGCCAGCTCAAATAGCGGGAGGGACGGTCGGAATGAGCAGTTCTTC. It specifies CASSNSGRDGRNEQFF.

The rearrangement links TRBV28 to TRBJ2-4; no firm D call. The CDR3 extends over 13 amino acids. Trimming removed 2 bases from V and 0 bases from J, with 2 bases in between. The germline V gene encodes CDR1 MDHEN and CDR2 SYDVKM. DNA of the CDR3: TGTGCCAGCAGTTTACTAGCCAAAAACATTCAGTACTTC. It yields the protein CASSLLAKNIQYF.

The CDR3 region is CATYSSTDTQYF. The DNA of the CDR3 is TGTGCCACCTACAGTAGCACAGATACGCAGTATTTT. The chain links TRBV6-5 to TRBJ2-3; no clear D. V gave up 10 bases and J gave up 0 bases, with 8 bases separating them. CDR1 and CDR2 from the germline V gene are MNHEY and SVGAGI. This CDR3 has 12 amino acids.

The genes are TRBV12-3 or TRBV12-4 and TRBJ2-2, with D tentatively TRBD2 (5 bases). The CDR3 extends over 12 amino acids. V gave up 6 bases and J gave up 8 bases, with 10 bases separating them. CDR3 protein: CASRRAVGELFF. The CDR3 bases are TGTGCCAGCAGGCGGGCGGTAGGGGAGCTGTTTTTT.

The chain combines TRBV6-4 with TRBJ1-1; no clear D gene. CDR1 and CDR2 from the germline V gene are MRHNA and SNTAGT. The CDR3 is 14 residues long. V was trimmed by 0 bases and J by 9 bases, leaving 14 bases between them. DNA for the CDR3: TGTGCCAGCAGTGACTCGCCAATTGGAGATAAAGCTTTCTTT. This codes for CASSDSPIGDKAFF.

This chain uses TRBV5-1 with TRBJ1-5; weak D call: TRBD1 (6 bases). CDR1 is SGHRS and CDR2 is YFSETQ in the germline V gene. There are 15 residues in the CDR3. V dropped 5 bases and J dropped 0 bases, with 12 bases sitting between them. The CDR3 here is CASRPTGYSNQPQHF. In DNA form, the CDR3 reads TGCGCCAGCAGACCAACAGGGTATAGCAATCAGCCCCAGCATTTT.

The chain is built from TRBV7-2 and TRBJ2-7; no reliable D call. This CDR3 contains 18 residues. Deletions cut 5 bases from V and 0 bases from J, with 23 bases between. CDR1 and CDR2 from the germline V gene are SGHTA and FQGNSA. This chain's CDR3 is CASSRTTTGSMASYEQYF. The CDR3 DNA reads TGTGCCAGCAGCAGAACCACAACCGGGTCCATGGCCTCCTACGAGCAGTACTTC. The full variable domain, completed using reference TRBV7-2 and TRBJ2-7, is GAGVSQSPSNKVTEKGKDVELRCDPISGHTALYWYRQSLGQGLEFLIYFQGNSAPDKSGLPSDRFSAERTGGSVSTLTIQRTQQEDSAVYLCASSRTTTGSMASYEQYFGPGTRLTVT.

The chain uses TRBV14 and TRBJ1-2; D unclear. Trimming pared 4 bases from V and 3 bases from J, leaving 12 bases between. Germline-derived CDR1 and CDR2 are SGHDN and FVKESK. The CDR3 has 14 amino acids. This CDR3 reads CASSLPGSYYGYTF. In DNA form, the CDR3 reads TGTGCCAGCAGCCTGCCCGGGAGCTACTATGGCTACACCTTC.

This clone was detected only a few times. The rearrangement joins TRBV28 to TRBJ2-1; maybe TRBD2 (5 bases). Germline V lookup: CDR1 MDHEN, CDR2 SYDVKM. The CDR3 is made up of 16 amino acids. V lost 5 bases and J 6 bases, leaving 20 bases between the germline ends. CDR3 DNA sequence: TGTGCCAGCAGTGCGGCCTTTCTCGGGATTATCAATGAGCAGTTCTTC. Its translation is CASSAAFLGIINEQFF.

The V call is TRBV27, the J call TRBJ1-1; the match to TRBD1 covers 7 bases. Germline lookup yields CDR1 MNHEY and CDR2 SMNVEV (reference sequence). The CDR3 is 16 residues long. With V trimmed by 0 bases and J by 2 bases, 6 bases remained unmatched. CDR3 coding DNA: TGTGCCAGCAGTTTATCCGGGCAGGGGGGAAACACTGAAGCTTTCTTT. As protein: CASSLSGQGGNTEAFF.

The table lists this clone with a count of one. The chain employs TRBV12-5 and TRBJ1-5; 10 nucleotides agree with TRBD1. Trimming took 6 bases from V and 6 from J; bases not matched to a gene: 8. This CDR3 has 15 residues. Germline assignment: CDR1 LGHNT and CDR2 FRNRAP. The DNA for the CDR3 is TGTGCTAGTGGCGGACAGGGGGATTATGTTCAGCCCCAGCATTTT. Amino acid sequence: CASGGQGDYVQPQHF. Complete variable domain (other parts from reference TRBV12-5 and TRBJ1-5): DARVTQTPRHKVTEMGQEVTMRCQPILGHNTVFWYRQTMMQGLELLAYFRNRAPLDDSGMPKDRFSAEMPDATLATLKIQPSEPRDSAVYFCASGGQGDYVQPQHFGDGTRLSIL.

The J gene is TRBJ1-1, the V gene TRBV5-8, with TRBD1 as a possible D gene (5 bases). This CDR3 has 15 amino acids. The V end was cut by 3 bases, the J end by 0 bases, with 12 bases between. The germline CDR1 and CDR2 sequences are SGHTS and YDEGEE. The CDR3 DNA follows: TGTGCCAGCAGCTACCCGACAGCCATGAACACTGAAGCTTTCTTT. This sequence encodes CASSYPTAMNTEAFF.

This sequence joins TRBV19 and TRBJ2-3, with D maybe TRBD1 (5 bases). CDR1 and CDR2 from the germline V gene are LNHDA and SQIVND (reference sequence). Trimming took off 1 base at V and 6 bases at J, with 8 bases between the two ends. The CDR3 length is 13 residues. The DNA for the CDR3 is TGTGCCAGTAGTATAGCAGGGTACGATACGCAGTATTTT. It is translated as CASSIAGYDTQYF.